The 28 T cell receptor beta chains presented below share a single source sample, sequenced in a study of blood T cells in healthy people across ages. A second PCR of about 6 to 11 cycles used a sample-barcoded 5' primer and a J-beta primer mix. TCRdb passed the 5' RACE reads through MiXCR, listing each CDR3 protein once. The top ten clones hold 7.7% of a sample with about 1.7 million distinct CDR3 sequences, roughly 28% of them seen once. The specimen was blood. The source is a woman in her 30s in good health.

To note about this clonotype: This may be a read error, as it is one base from a much larger clone. The genes are TRBV29-1 and TRBJ1-2, with a weak D call TRBD1 (5 bases). Germline assignment: CDR1 SQVTM and CDR2 ANQGSEA. The CDR3 has 13 residues. The CDR3 loop is CCGEVETDYGYTF. The CDR3, as DNA: TGCTGCGGCGAAGTCGAGACAGACTATGGCTACACCTTC.

On this clonotype: A much more abundant neighbour one base away suggests this may be a read error. This chain joins TRBV20-1 and TRBJ2-1; possible D gene TRBD1, 6 bases. The DNA end is a closer match to TRBJ2-7, so the J assignment may be wrong. The CDR3 consists of 14 residues. Germline CDR1 DFQATT, CDR2 SNEGSKA (reference sequence). The CDR3 DNA follows: TGCAGTGCTGAGGGGGAAAGCGCCTACAATGAGCAGTACTTC. Translated: CSAEGESAYNEQYF.

This chain uses TRBV9 with TRBJ2-5; perhaps D is TRBD1 or TRBD2 (6 bases each). The CDR3 is made up of 14 amino acids. Germline lookup yields CDR1 SGDLS and CDR2 YYNGEE. V was shortened by 4 bases and J by 5 bases, with 15 bases between the two germline ends. The CDR3, as DNA: TGTGCCAGCAGCCGACAGGCAGGAGGGGAGACCCAGTACTTC. Translation: CASSRQAGGETQYF.

The genes are TRBV19 and TRBJ2-5; 8 bases align to TRBD1. Germline trimming cut 5 bases from V and 4 bases from J; bases unmatched to any gene: 9. The CDR3 runs to 15 residues. Germline CDR1 LNHDA, CDR2 SQIVND (reference sequence). CDR3: CASSSQGAGVETQYF. DNA of the CDR3: TGTGCCAGTAGTTCGCAGGGGGCTGGAGTAGAGACCCAGTACTTC.

This clonotype was found once. The V call is TRBV12-3 or TRBV12-4, the J call TRBJ2-2, with 7 bases aligning to TRBD2. The CDR3 extends over 16 amino acids. The trim removed 2 bases at V and 5 bases at J, leaving 8 bases unmatched. The CDR3 spells CASSLWRERVTGELFF. The CDR3 bases are TGTGCCAGCAGTTTATGGCGGGAGAGGGTGACCGGGGAGCTGTTTTTT.

In this sample, this clonotype turned up a few times. The V call is TRBV7-9, the J call TRBJ2-5, with D maybe TRBD2 (6 bases). Germline loops: CDR1 SEHNR, CDR2 FQNEAQ (reference sequence). V lost 3 bases to trimming and J lost 5 bases, with 13 bases between them. There are 14 residues in the CDR3. The CDR3, as DNA: TGTGCCAGCAGCTTCCGGGGGAAGGGGGAGACCCAGTACTTC. Its translation: CASSFRGKGETQYF.

The chain joins TRBV7-2 to TRBJ2-7; D may be TRBD2 (5 bases). V was trimmed by 5 bases and J by 4 bases, leaving 21 bases between them. This CDR3 is built from 16 residues. CDR1 is SGHTA and CDR2 is FQGNSA in the germline V gene. DNA for the CDR3: TGTGCCAGCAGCCCGCAGTCGGTTGGGAGCGAATACGAGCAGTACTTC. Translating gives CASSPQSVGSEYEQYF. Looking up the rest from reference TRBV7-2 and TRBJ2-7 gives the full variable domain: GAGVSQSPSNKVTEKGKDVELRCDPISGHTALYWYRQSLGQGLEFLIYFQGNSAPDKSGLPSDRFSAERTGGSVSTLTIQRTQQEDSAVYLCASSPQSVGSEYEQYFGPGTRLTVT.

This clonotype was observed a handful of times. In nucleotides, the CDR3 is TGCGCCAGCAGCCAAGGCAAAGTAGAGGGGGGGCGGTCCTACGAGCAGTACTTC. This sequence encodes CASSQGKVEGGRSYEQYF. The genes are TRBV4-1 and TRBJ2-7; D is possibly TRBD2 (7 bases). The V end lost 1 base, the J end lost 1 base, and 20 bases lay between the germline ends. The CDR3 is 18 amino acids. Germline CDR1 and CDR2: MGHRA and YSYEKL.

In its sample, this clonotype was seen many times. Here the CDR3 DNA reads TGCGCCAGCAGCCAAGAGACAGTACGATCCCGCGAAGCTTTCTTT. The encoded protein is CASSQETVRSREAFF. The chain is built from TRBV4-1 and TRBJ1-1; perhaps TRBD1 as D (5 bases). Per the germline V gene, CDR1 is MGHRA and CDR2 is YSYEKL. The CDR3 runs to 15 residues. The germline V and J ends were trimmed by 0 bases and 8 bases, with 16 bases remaining between them.

The chain recombines TRBV29-1 with TRBJ1-1; TRBD1 is a possible D gene (6 bases). V lost 7 bases to trimming and J lost 0 bases, with 18 bases between them. Germline V gene sequence: CDR1 SQVTM, CDR2 ANQGSEA. The CDR3 covers 15 residues. For the CDR3, the DNA is TGCAGCGCACGAACTGGGGGGGGCCTGAACACTGAAGCTTTCTTT. Encoded protein: CSARTGGGLNTEAFF. The whole variable domain, filled in from reference TRBV29-1 and TRBJ1-1, reads SAVISQKPSRDICQRGTSLTIQCQVDSQVTMMFWYRQQPGQSLTLIATANQGSEATYESGFVIDKFPISRPNLTFSTLTVSNMSPEDSSIYLCSARTGGGLNTEAFFGQGTRLTVV.

The chain employs TRBV28 and TRBJ1-2, with 7 bases fitting TRBD1. CDR1 is MDHEN and CDR2 is SYDVKM in the germline V gene. Trimming removed 5 bases from V and 2 bases from J; junction bases left unmatched: 8. The CDR3 spans 15 residues. The CDR3 sequence is CASSGTGVENYGYTF. For the CDR3, the DNA is TGTGCCAGCAGTGGAACAGGGGTGGAGAACTATGGCTACACCTTC.

Here the CDR3 DNA reads TGCGCCAGCACGGCAGGGCGAGGTTTCACGACCTACGAGCAGTACTTC. This translates into CASTAGRGFTTYEQYF. J is TRBJ2-7 and V is TRBV5-1, with D perhaps TRBD1 (5 bases). This CDR3 spans 16 amino acids. Trimming took off 6 bases at V and 2 bases at J, with 21 bases between the two ends. In germline, CDR1 is SGHRS, CDR2 YFSETQ.

The rearrangement uses TRBV20-1 and TRBJ2-3, with D unresolved. Trimming took off 0 bases at V and 5 bases at J, with 12 bases between the two ends. Looked up from germline, CDR1 is DFQATT and CDR2 is SNEGSKA (reference sequence). The CDR3 is 14 residues long. The CDR3 region is CSARDQIRQDTQYF. Here the CDR3 DNA reads TGCAGTGCTAGAGATCAGATTAGGCAAGATACGCAGTATTTT.

This clonotype was seen only a few times. The CDR3 sequence: CASSQQGSRAFF. The CDR3 DNA is TGTGCCAGCAGCCAACAGGGGAGTAGGGCTTTCTTT. The chain employs TRBV27 and TRBJ1-1; 7 bases match TRBD1. Per the germline V gene, CDR1 is MNHEY and CDR2 is SMNVEV (reference sequence). This CDR3 spans 12 amino acids. The V and J ends lost 6 bases and 11 bases, in that order; junction bases with no gene match: 9.

The gene calls are TRBV10-3 and TRBJ2-7; D is unclear. V gave up 3 bases and J gave up 0 bases, with 12 bases separating them. Germline V gives CDR1 ENHRY, CDR2 SYGVKD. CDR3 length equals 15 residues. CDR3 residues: CAISDRAPSSYEQYF. The DNA of the CDR3 is TGTGCCATCAGTGACCGGGCACCAAGCTCCTACGAGCAGTACTTC.

CDR3 sequence reads: CSARGQSADTQYF. The DNA of the CDR3 is TGCAGTGCGAGGGGACAGTCCGCAGATACGCAGTATTTT. The rearrangement joins TRBV20-1 to TRBJ2-3; 7 nucleotides line up with TRBD1. Germline loops: CDR1 DFQATT, CDR2 SNEGSKA (reference sequence). This CDR3 is built from 13 residues. The V gene end was trimmed by 6 bases and the J gene end by 4 bases; junction bases not matched to a gene: 7.

This clonotype was picked up one time. The chain combines TRBV28 with TRBJ2-1, with D unclear. V was cut by 8 bases and J by 0 bases, with 14 bases left in between. Germline assignment: CDR1 MDHEN and CDR2 SYDVKM. The CDR3 length is 15 residues. CDR3 residues: CASEDPGSSYNEQFF. DNA for the CDR3: TGTGCCAGCGAAGACCCCGGGTCCTCCTACAATGAGCAGTTCTTC. Using reference TRBV28 and TRBJ2-1 for the parts outside the CDR3, the full variable domain is DVKVTQSSRYLVKRTGEKVFLECVQDMDHENMFWYRQDPGLGLRLIYFSYDVKMKEKGDIPEGYSVSREKKERFSLILESASTNQTSMYLCASEDPGSSYNEQFFGPGTRLTVL.

This chain joins TRBV5-1 and TRBJ1-4; D remains ambiguous. The V and J ends lost 3 bases and 5 bases respectively, with 11 bases between them. Germline V gene lookup returns CDR1 SGHRS and CDR2 YFSETQ. The CDR3 spans 14 residues. As DNA, the CDR3 is TGCGCCAGCAGCTACGGAGAGGAAAATGAAAAACTGTTTTTT. It codes for CASSYGEENEKLFF.

On this clonotype: A clone one base away is much larger, so this may be a read error. The V call is TRBV20-1, the J call TRBJ2-7; tentative D call: TRBD1 (5 bases). The length of the CDR3 is 13 residues. CDR1 is DFQATT, CDR2 SNEGSKA, per germline (reference sequence). Trimming shortened V by 6 bases and J by 9 bases, and 21 bases separated the two germline ends. This CDR3 reads CSARNRGIGVQYF. DNA for the CDR3: TGCAGTGCCAGGAATAGGGGTATCGGCGTGCAGTACTTC.

The rearrangement joins TRBV12-5 to TRBJ2-7; 7 bases line up with TRBD1. The CDR3 totals 16 residues. The germline V gene has CDR1 LGHNT and CDR2 FRNRAP. The trim removed 4 bases at V and 0 bases at J, leaving 9 bases unmatched. CDR3 sequence (DNA): TGTGCTAGTGGTTCTGAAGACAGGGAGAGCTCCTACGAGCAGTACTTC. This sequence encodes CASGSEDRESSYEQYF. Variable domain in full (rest from reference TRBV12-5 and TRBJ2-7): DARVTQTPRHKVTEMGQEVTMRCQPILGHNTVFWYRQTMMQGLELLAYFRNRAPLDDSGMPKDRFSAEMPDATLATLKIQPSEPRDSAVYFCASGSEDRESSYEQYFGPGTRLTVT.

This clonotype was counted at least ten times. The V and J genes are TRBV5-1 and TRBJ2-1; D assignment may be TRBD1 or TRBD2 (5 bases each). Between the trimmed V and J ends, which lost 4 bases and 7 bases, there was a span of 18 bases. The CDR3 totals 15 residues. The V gene's germline CDR1 is SGHRS and CDR2 YFSETQ. CDR3 protein: CASSTGTQNANEQFF. As DNA, the CDR3 is TGCGCCAGCAGCACCGGGACCCAAAACGCGAATGAGCAGTTCTTC.

A remark on this clonotype: With a much larger clone just one base away, this may be a read error. The chain is built from TRBV10-3 and TRBJ1-1; D is possibly TRBD1 (5 bases). The germline V and J ends were trimmed by 6 bases and 10 bases, with 15 bases remaining between them. Per germline, CDR1 ENHRY and CDR2 SYGVKD. This CDR3 comprises 12 residues. CDR3: CAIRGENLGAFF. CDR3 nucleotides: TGTGCCATCAGGGGGGAAAATCTCGGAGCTTTCTTT.

This clonotype was counted only a few times. At one boundary the junction diverges from the germline segment, which might be a read error. This chain uses TRBV9 with TRBJ2-5; 7 nucleotides align to TRBD2. Germline loops: CDR1 SGDLS, CDR2 YYNGEE. The CDR3 totals 15 residues. DNA for the CDR3: TGTGCCAGCAGCGTCGGGAGGATGGGGGAAGATACCCAGTACTTC. This translates into CASSVGRMGEDTQYF.

The V and J genes are TRBV6-2 or TRBV6-3 and TRBJ2-2; D not resolved. Germline assignment: CDR1 MNHEY and CDR2 SVGEGT. The CDR3 covers 14 residues. Trimming stripped 4 bases from V and 4 bases from J, with 10 bases between. CDR3 bases: TGTGCCAGCAGTTTCGTGGAAGCCACCGGGGAGCTGTTTTTT. Translated, it gives CASSFVEATGELFF.

This clonotype was picked up many times. One end of the junction is discordant with germline, which a read error may explain. This sequence joins TRBV7-2 and TRBJ2-7; the D gene could be TRBD1 or TRBD2 (7 bases each). This CDR3 has 14 residues. Germline CDR1 is SGHTA and CDR2 is FQGNSA. The CDR3 nucleotides read TGCGCCAGCAGCTCGTCAGGGGGAGGGTACGAGCAGTACTTC. Amino acid sequence: CASSSSGGGYEQYF.

The chain joins TRBV20-1 to TRBJ2-5, with TRBD2 matching over 13 bases. The V gene end was trimmed by 6 bases and the J gene end by 5 bases; junction bases not matched to a gene: 12. The CDR3 has 16 amino acids. Germline V gene data show CDR1 as DFQATT and CDR2 as SNEGSKA (reference sequence). CDR3 region: CSARTSGGEGQETQYF. CDR3 nucleotides: TGCAGTGCCCGGACTAGCGGGGGAGAGGGTCAGGAGACCCAGTACTTC.

V is TRBV20-1 and J is TRBJ2-7; TRBD2 agrees at 7 bases. The CDR3 has 13 residues. With 3 bases clipped from V and 5 bases from J, the junction kept 7 bases outside the gene matches. CDR1 is DFQATT and CDR2 is SNEGSKA in the germline V gene (reference sequence). The chain's CDR3 is CSASRAGVHEQYF. The CDR3 coding sequence is TGCAGTGCTAGTAGGGCGGGAGTACACGAGCAGTACTTC.

This clonotype was seen more than once but under ten times. The V gene is TRBV3-1, the J gene TRBJ2-1; D not resolved. CDR1 and CDR2 (germline): LGHDT, YNNKEL (reference sequence). This CDR3 comprises 13 residues. Trimming took off 4 bases at V and 8 bases at J, with 12 bases between the two ends. The CDR3 DNA follows: TGTGCCAGCAGCCTAACTTCGGGCGATGAGCAGTTCTTC. This sequence encodes CASSLTSGDEQFF.